Many counts were recorded for the clone carrying this T cell receptor beta chain. The sample originates from a study of T-cell reconstitution after alpha-beta-depleted transplantation in children. The CDR3 loop spans 14 amino acids. CDR1 is LNHNV and CDR2 is YYDKDF in the germline V gene (reference sequence). The J segment lost 3 bases and the V segment lost 5 bases, leaving 3 bases of the junction unmatched. Unique molecular identifiers featured in how the TCRbeta library was prepared. MiXCR was run by TCRdb on the PCR reads, yielding one entry per CDR3 protein. The table has approximately 630,000 distinct CDR3 sequences, 13% seen once.

The chain couples TRBV15 to TRBJ2-5, with 10 bases matching TRBD2. This receptor was taken from a girl aged 2 to 9 with congenital amegakaryocytic thrombocytopenia, due to receive a stem cell transplant. The input for sequencing was PBMCs, taken before TCRalphabeta/CD19-depleted stem cell transplant. The CDR3 region is CATSRGLAEETQYF. CDR3 DNA: TGTGCCACCAGCCGAGGACTAGCGGAAGAGACCCAGTACTTC. The full variable domain, rest sourced from reference TRBV15 and TRBJ2-5, is DAMVIQNPRYQVTQFGKPVTLSCSQTLNHNVMYWYQQKSSQAPKLLFHYYDKDFNNEADTPDNFQSRRPNTSFCFLDIRSPGLGDTAMYLCATSRGLAEETQYFGPGTRLLVL.